This TCR beta chain is drawn from a study of PD-1 blockade in classical Hodgkin lymphoma. The CDR3 loop spans 15 amino acids. The junction had 2 bases not matched to a gene; V was cut back by 5 bases and J by 3 bases. In germline, CDR1 is SGHVS, CDR2 FNYEAQ. This clone has a handful of counts. Antigen: not known. Here immunoSEQ multiplex PCR was the method, and the copy in TCRdb shows in-frame clones only, minus some. The data contain around 99,000 clones, approximately 80% of them singletons. Findings and limits, study-wide: Diminished baseline TCR diversity has been reported in newly diagnosed patients relative to healthy donors. Compared with baseline, CD4+ but not CD8+ TCR diversity had risen significantly by C4D1. Nivolumab initiation under 1 year post-ASCT meant exclusion.

Patients all relapsed after autologous stem cell transplantation, and there was variation in brentuximab vedotin exposure. The sample in question was peripheral blood mononuclear cells (PBMCs), obtained before the second cycle of nivolumab. This chain links TRBV7-6 with TRBJ2-2; TRBD1 agrees at 11 bases. This clonotype originated in a human donor with classical Hodgkin lymphoma. The CDR3 nucleotides are TGTGCCAGCAGCAGGACAGGGGGCTACACCGGGGAGCTGTTTTTT. It codes for CASSRTGGYTGELFF. Looking up the rest from reference TRBV7-6 and TRBJ2-2 gives the full variable domain: GAGVSQSPRYKVTKRGQDVALRCDPISGHVSLYWYRQALGQGPEFLTYFNYEAQQDKSGLPNDRFSAERPEGSISTLTIQRTEQRDSAMYRCASSRTGGYTGELFFGEGSRLTVL.